The next 22 T cell receptor beta chains were all read from a single sample in a study of T cells in Graves' hyperthyroidism and ophthalmopathy. Amplification of TCR beta CDR3 regions used RNA as the template. An initial round of RT-PCR targeting the TCR CDR3 relied on the HTBI primer set. TCRdb called the multiplex PCR reads again in MiXCR, with one record for every CDR3 protein. The sample shows 370,000 or so distinct CDR3 sequences, about a sixth of them seen only once. The sample was blood. All receptors come from a woman younger than 30 with Graves' hyperthyroidism that later progressed to Graves' ophthalmopathy.

This chain connects TRBV4-1 to TRBJ1-3; TRBD1 agrees at 7 bases. There are 17 residues in the CDR3. The germline V gene encodes CDR1 MGHRA and CDR2 YSYEKL. Losses at the gene ends were 4 bases for V and 4 bases for J; bases not matched to a gene: 13. The DNA for the CDR3 is TGCGCCAGCAGCCCCAACCTCAGGGGGGAACTAGGAAACACCATATATTTT. Encoded protein: CASSPNLRGELGNTIYF.

The rearrangement links TRBV30 to TRBJ2-7, with D maybe TRBD2 (7 bases). Germline-derived CDR1 and CDR2 are GTSNPN and SVGIG (reference sequence). The CDR3 sequence is 14 residues long. V lost 5 bases and J lost 7, with 21 bases in between. The CDR3 loop reads CAWALSGGPGEQYF. DNA of the CDR3: TGTGCCTGGGCCTTGTCGGGGGGCCCGGGAGAGCAGTACTTC. The full variable domain, rest sourced from reference TRBV30 and TRBJ2-7, is SQTIHQWPATLVQPVGSPLSLECTVEGTSNPNLYWYRQAAGRGLQLLFYSVGIGQISSEVPQNLSASRPQDRQFILSSKKLLLSDSGFYLCAWALSGGPGEQYFGPGTRLTVT.

The chain has TRBV2 and TRBJ2-7; 10 nucleotides match TRBD2. The CDR3 extends over 13 amino acids. The junction had 6 bases not matched to a gene; V was cut back by 7 bases and J by 6 bases. Germline lookup yields CDR1 SNHLY and CDR2 FYNNEI. For the CDR3, the DNA is TGTGCCAGCAATCCTCTAGCGGGAGTCGAGCAGTACTTC. Amino acids: CASNPLAGVEQYF. Drawing the rest from reference TRBV2 and TRBJ2-7, the complete variable domain is EPEVTQTPSHQVTQMGQEVILRCVPISNHLYFYWYRQILGQKVEFLVSFYNNEISEKSEIFDDQFSVERPDGSNFTLKIRSTKLEDSAMYFCASNPLAGVEQYFGPGTRLTVT.

Many counts were recorded for this clonotype. The chain has TRBV6-1 and TRBJ1-1; 7 nucleotides agree with TRBD1. The ends lost 6 bases at V and 10 bases at J; junction bases unmatched: 14. Germline loops: CDR1 MNHNS, CDR2 SASEGT. The CDR3 sequence is 14 residues long. CDR3: CASSMTGRLRGAFF. The CDR3 DNA follows: TGTGCCAGCAGCATGACAGGGCGCCTTAGGGGAGCTTTCTTT.

This clonotype was detected ten times or more. This sequence joins TRBV6-2 or TRBV6-3 and TRBJ2-6; 9 bases align to TRBD1. The V and J ends lost 2 bases and 2 bases, in that order; junction bases with no gene match: 16. The CDR3 is 21 amino acids. The V gene's germline CDR1 is MNHEY and CDR2 SVGEGT. The CDR3 loop is CASSYPRRRDRAPPGANVLTF. CDR3 coding DNA: TGTGCCAGCAGTTACCCCCGGAGACGGGACAGGGCCCCCCCTGGGGCCAACGTCCTGACTTTC.

This clonotype was recorded many times. This chain connects TRBV6-1 to TRBJ2-5; TRBD1 aligns across 9 bases. The CDR3 runs 15 residues. Trimming cost V 7 bases and J 6 bases; bases outside gene matches: 12. The germline gives CDR1 MNHNS, CDR2 SASEGT. The CDR3 DNA follows: TGTGCCAGCACCCTAACGGACAGGGGAGTAAAGACCCAGTACTTC. Residues: CASTLTDRGVKTQYF.

This clonotype appeared many times. The chain is built from TRBV28 and TRBJ2-7; D might be TRBD1 or TRBD2, each matching 5 bases. Germline V lookup: CDR1 MDHEN, CDR2 SYDVKM. V lost 5 bases, J lost 3 bases, and 14 bases lay in between. The CDR3 covers 14 residues. The CDR3 protein is CASSPGTNFYEQYF. The CDR3 DNA is TGTGCCAGCAGTCCCGGGACCAATTTCTACGAGCAGTACTTC. Filled out from reference TRBV28 and TRBJ2-7, the complete variable domain reads DVKVTQSSRYLVKRTGEKVFLECVQDMDHENMFWYRQDPGLGLRLIYFSYDVKMKEKGDIPEGYSVSREKKERFSLILESASTNQTSMYLCASSPGTNFYEQYFGPGTRLTVT.

This clonotype was counted many times. One end of the junction is discordant with germline, which a read error may explain. The rearrangement links TRBV20-1 to TRBJ2-5, with TRBD1 as a possible D gene (6 bases). This CDR3 has 13 residues. The germline CDR1 and CDR2 sequences are DFQATT and SNEGSKA (reference sequence). This chain's CDR3 is CSAGDRTQETQYF. The CDR3, as DNA: TGCAGTGCTGGAGACAGGACCCAAGAGACCCAGTACTTC.

This clonotype was counted at least ten times. The chain has TRBV12-3 or TRBV12-4 and TRBJ1-1; D not resolved. The CDR3 loop spans 13 amino acids. V was shortened by 3 bases and J by 4 bases, with 9 bases between the two germline ends. The chain's CDR3 is CASSFRPGTEAFF. The CDR3 region has the DNA TGTGCCAGCAGTTTTAGGCCGGGCACTGAAGCTTTCTTT.

This clonotype was found many times. The chain is built from TRBV6-1 and TRBJ1-4; D is ambiguous. Between the trimmed V and J ends, which lost 7 bases and 3 bases, there was a span of 15 bases. The CDR3 covers 15 residues. Germline values: CDR1 MNHNS, CDR2 SASEGT. This CDR3 is CASTLIQEANEKLFF. Written as DNA, the CDR3 is TGTGCCAGCACCTTAATTCAGGAGGCTAATGAAAAACTGTTTTTT.

This clonotype showed up just a few times. V and J are TRBV4-3 and TRBJ2-2; unclear D gene. The germline CDR1 and CDR2 sequences are LGHNA and YSLEER. Trimming removed 0 bases at V and 7 bases at J, with 12 bases between. This CDR3 region has 15 residues. CDR3 coding DNA: TGCGCCAGCAGCCAAGATTTAGAGGTCATCGGGGAGCTGTTTTTT. It codes for CASSQDLEVIGELFF.

This clonotype was recorded at least ten times. V usage is TRBV5-5 and J usage is TRBJ2-7, with a possible D match to TRBD1 (5 bases). Germline-derived CDR1 and CDR2 are SGHKS and YYEKEE (reference sequence). The CDR3 contains 13 residues. The V gene lost 2 bases and the J gene lost 5 bases, with 11 bases spanning the gap. The CDR3 protein is CASSFRWGHEQYF. Here the CDR3 DNA reads TGTGCCAGCAGCTTCCGGTGGGGCCACGAGCAGTACTTC.

This clonotype has only one observation. The V call is TRBV11-2, the J call TRBJ2-7; the match to TRBD2 covers 10 bases. Germline CDR1 and CDR2: SGHAT and FQNNGV. After removal of 5 bases from V and 2 bases from J, the junction contained 9 bases not matched to a gene. This CDR3 spans 16 amino acids. CDR3 sequence (DNA): TGTGCCAGCAGCCGACGGCGACTAGCGGGCCCCTACGAGCAGTACTTC. Translation gives CASSRRRLAGPYEQYF.

The sample holds a few counts of this clonotype. The chain has TRBV6-1 and TRBJ1-2; D is possibly TRBD1 (5 bases). The V gene lost 6 bases and the J gene lost 8 bases, with 25 bases spanning the gap. CDR1 is MNHNS and CDR2 is SASEGT in the germline V gene. The CDR3 sequence is 16 residues long. The CDR3 sequence: CASRTNRGPRKMGYTF. In DNA, the CDR3 is TGTGCCAGCAGAACAAACCGGGGACCACGAAAAATGGGCTACACCTTC.

A single count supports this clonotype. J is TRBJ2-5 and V is TRBV19, with 7 bases identical to TRBD1. V gave up 3 bases and J gave up 4 bases; unmatched junction bases: 11. Germline CDR1 LNHDA, CDR2 SQIVND (reference sequence). This CDR3 is 16 amino acids long. This CDR3 reads CASSILPGQSRETQYF. As DNA, the CDR3 is TGTGCCAGTAGTATCCTACCGGGACAGAGCAGAGAGACCCAGTACTTC.

V and J are TRBV29-1 and TRBJ2-3; possibly TRBD2 for D (7 bases). The V end lost 7 bases, the J end lost 2 bases, and 13 bases lay between the germline ends. Looked up from germline, CDR1 is SQVTM and CDR2 is ANQGSEA. The CDR3 extends over 13 amino acids. In DNA, the CDR3 is TGCAGCGGGGGGGGCAGGATCACAGATACGCAGTATTTT. Residues: CSGGGRITDTQYF.

This clonotype was recorded many times. The V call is TRBV4-1, the J call TRBJ2-7; D is unresolved. The CDR3 totals 13 residues. Germline V lookup: CDR1 MGHRA, CDR2 YSYEKL. V lost 0 bases, J lost 0 bases, and 3 bases lay in between. DNA of the CDR3: TGCGCCAGCAGCCAAGAGGGCTCCTACGAGCAGTACTTC. This encodes CASSQEGSYEQYF.

This clonotype was observed a few times. This rearrangement joins TRBV3-1 to TRBJ2-2; D gene ambiguous. The CDR3 is made up of 12 amino acids. The germline V gene encodes CDR1 LGHDT and CDR2 YNNKEL (reference sequence). The CDR3 bases are TGTGTGGTGCGCTCGGGCACCGGGGAGCTGTTTTTT. Its translation: CVVRSGTGELFF.

This chain uses TRBV7-6 with TRBJ2-3, with TRBD2 identical over 12 bases. Germline-derived CDR1 and CDR2 are SGHVS and FNYEAQ. The CDR3 consists of 17 residues. After removal of 5 bases from V and 4 bases from J, the junction contained 10 bases not matched to a gene. CDR3 region: CASSPRLAGGPPDTQYF. Here the CDR3 DNA reads TGTGCCAGCAGCCCCCGGCTAGCGGGAGGGCCCCCAGATACGCAGTATTTT.

This clonotype was counted many times. This chain connects TRBV6-1 to TRBJ2-5; TRBD2 aligns across 9 bases. The germline V gene encodes CDR1 MNHNS and CDR2 SASEGT. The CDR3 extends over 15 amino acids. The ends lost 5 bases at V and 3 bases at J; junction bases unmatched: 7. The CDR3 nucleotides are TGTGCCAGCAGTTCGGGACTAGCCGCGGAAGAGACCCAGTACTTC. Protein: CASSSGLAAEETQYF.

This clonotype has at least ten counts. The chain couples TRBV11-2 to TRBJ2-7, with 9 bases aligning to TRBD1. With V trimmed by 1 base and J by 3 bases, 1 base remained unmatched. The CDR3 has 14 residues. The germline CDR1 and CDR2 sequences are SGHAT and FQNNGV. Here the CDR3 reads CASSLGGQGYEQYF. CDR3 DNA: TGTGCCAGCAGCTTAGGGGGACAGGGCTACGAGCAGTACTTC.

This sequence joins TRBV12-3 or TRBV12-4 and TRBJ2-7; TRBD2 might be the D (6 bases). The CDR3 totals 14 residues. Trimming took off 10 bases at V and 2 bases at J, with 18 bases between the two ends. CDR3 DNA sequence: TGTGCCAACCCCAAGGACTACACCGCCTACGAGCAGTACTTC. Its protein product is CANPKDYTAYEQYF.